This TCR beta chain was sequenced for a study of technical replicates of blood from a handful of donors. Assay: immunoSEQ multiplex PCR; the TCRdb copy retains only in-frame clones and omits some. This table holds approximately 87,000 clones, approximately 95% found once. J was trimmed by 6 bases and V by 4 bases; bases with no gene match: 5. The germline V gene encodes CDR1 MNHNS and CDR2 SASEGT. The CDR3 has 15 amino acids. The chain recombines TRBV6-1 with TRBJ1-6; 8 bases line up with TRBD1. Sequenced input: T cells isolated from PBMCs. This TCR came from a human donor in good health. The CDR3 sequence: CASSGPGGSNSPLHF. CDR3 DNA: TGTGCCAGCAGTGGCCCAGGGGGCAGTAATTCACCCCTCCACTTT.